The 25 T cell receptor beta chains below come from one sample, sequenced in a study of cytomegalovirus exposure and HLA in healthy donors (dated by TCRdb to 2015 to 2018). Library creation used the immunoSEQ multiplex PCR assay. A mixture of 60 forward primers for TCR Vbeta segments and 13 reverse primers for TCR Jbeta segments was used in the multiplex PCR. Held by TCRdb, this immuneACCESS table contains in-frame sequences only and omits some clones. Under half of the omission traces to an unresolved V gene where checked; the cause of the rest is unknown. This sample's table has entries for over 100,000 clones. The leading ten clones occupy approximately 6.8% of the sample. Material: PBMCs. These TCRs come from a middle-aged man in good health and CMV-seropositive.

The V call is TRBV5-1, the J call TRBJ2-5, with 13 bases lining up with TRBD2. The J segment lost 5 bases and the V segment lost 4 bases, leaving 11 bases of the junction unmatched. Germline values: CDR1 SGHRS, CDR2 YFSETQ. CDR3 length: 17 amino acids. The CDR3 DNA follows: TGCGCCAGCAGCCCAGGGACTAGCGGGACCCGGAAGGAGACCCAGTACTTC. It is translated as CASSPGTSGTRKETQYF.

The chain recombines TRBV18 with TRBJ1-3; tentative D call: TRBD1 (6 bases). From germline, CDR1 is KGHSH and CDR2 LQKENI. The V end lost 6 bases, the J end lost 8 bases, and 23 bases lay between the germline ends. The CDR3 is made up of 16 amino acids. CDR3 sequence (DNA): TGTGCCAGCTCCTTAGGACAGACAGTGCTTCAGGACACCATATATTTT. It specifies CASSLGQTVLQDTIYF.

V gene TRBV28 combines with J gene TRBJ2-7, with 8 bases lining up with TRBD2. V shed 2 bases and J 5 bases; nucleotides not matched to a gene: 8. This CDR3 has 15 amino acids. CDR1 MDHEN and CDR2 SYDVKM come from the germline V gene. The chain's CDR3 is CASSLEGGGFHEQYF. In DNA, the CDR3 is TGTGCCAGCAGTTTAGAAGGCGGGGGGTTCCACGAGCAGTACTTC.

The chain recombines TRBV27 with TRBJ2-3; weak D call: TRBD2 (5 bases). Germline V CDR1 and CDR2: MNHEY, SMNVEV (reference sequence). The CDR3 is 15 amino acids. V was cut by 5 bases and J by 2 bases, with 14 bases left in between. The CDR3 loop reads CASSRTYRPTDTQYF. In DNA, the CDR3 is TGTGCCAGCAGTCGGACTTACCGACCCACAGATACGCAGTATTTT.

The V gene is TRBV18, the J gene TRBJ1-5, with 10 nucleotides matching TRBD1. Germline V gives CDR1 KGHSH, CDR2 LQKENI. V was clipped by 2 bases and J by 4 bases; unmatched bases: 2. There are 15 residues in the CDR3. CDR3 sequence: CASSPGTGENQPQHF. As DNA, the CDR3 is TGTGCCAGCTCACCAGGGACAGGGGAGAATCAGCCCCAGCATTTT.

This chain links TRBV7-2 with TRBJ2-1; 11 bases are a match to TRBD2. The CDR3 is 17 amino acids. Trimming removed 1 base from V and 4 bases from J; junction bases left unmatched: 6. Germline-derived CDR1 and CDR2 are SGHTA and FQGNSA. The CDR3, as DNA: TGTGCCAGCAGCTTAGTACTAGCGGGAGTGGTTTACAATGAGCAGTTCTTC. Protein: CASSLVLAGVVYNEQFF.

V is TRBV28 and J is TRBJ1-4; 7 bases are a match to TRBD1. CDR1 is MDHEN, CDR2 SYDVKM, per germline. V lost 3 bases, J lost 3 bases, and 4 bases stayed unmatched. This CDR3 contains 15 residues. The CDR3 DNA sequence: TGTGCCAGCAGTTTCCAGGGACAGCCTAATGAAAAACTGTTTTTT. Protein: CASSFQGQPNEKLFF.

The J gene is TRBJ1-1, the V gene TRBV4-1; 7 bases match TRBD1. Trimming took 6 bases from V and 1 from J; bases not matched to a gene: 2. The CDR3 totals 13 residues. Germline V lookup: CDR1 MGHRA, CDR2 YSYEKL. The CDR3 bases are TGCGCCAGCAGAGGGGACAGGAACACTGAAGCTTTCTTT. Its protein product is CASRGDRNTEAFF.

V gene TRBV5-1 combines with J gene TRBJ1-3, with 9 nucleotides matching TRBD1. Germline values: CDR1 SGHRS, CDR2 YFSETQ. V shed 4 bases and J 2 bases; nucleotides not matched to a gene: 1. This CDR3 region has 14 residues. CDR3 loop: CASSRTGAGNTIYF. The CDR3 DNA reads TGCGCCAGCAGCCGGACAGGGGCTGGAAACACCATATATTTT.

The V gene is TRBV2, the J gene TRBJ2-7; D is perhaps TRBD1 (6 bases). Germline lookup yields CDR1 SNHLY and CDR2 FYNNEI. Trimming removed 6 bases at V and 2 bases at J, with 17 bases between. This CDR3 is built from 15 residues. The DNA for the CDR3 is TGTGCCAGCAGCCCAGGACAGTTGGGCCCCTACGAGCAGTACTTC. It translates to CASSPGQLGPYEQYF. Supplemented by reference TRBV2 and TRBJ2-7, the full variable domain reads EPEVTQTPSHQVTQMGQEVILRCVPISNHLYFYWYRQILGQKVEFLVSFYNNEISEKSEIFDDQFSVERPDGSNFTLKIRSTKLEDSAMYFCASSPGQLGPYEQYFGPGTRLTVT.

This rearrangement joins TRBV6-6 to TRBJ2-6; 7 bases are shared with TRBD1. V gave up 7 bases and J gave up 4 bases; unmatched junction bases: 10. The CDR3 spans 16 residues. Germline V gene sequence: CDR1 MNHNY, CDR2 SVGAGI (reference sequence). The CDR3 bases are TGTGCCAGCAAGGGACAGTCGCTCTTGGGGGCCAACGTCCTGACTTTC. As protein: CASKGQSLLGANVLTF.

V is TRBV4-1 and J is TRBJ1-3; 11 bases align to TRBD1. The V segment lost 5 bases and the J segment 4 bases; nucleotides outside the gene matches: 7. The CDR3 spans 16 residues. From germline, CDR1 is MGHRA and CDR2 YSYEKL. CDR3 in DNA: TGCGCCAGCAGCTATCTGGGACAGGGGGACGGAAACACCATATATTTT. Protein: CASSYLGQGDGNTIYF.

This chain uses TRBV29-1 with TRBJ1-1; D gene uncertain. The CDR3 spans 14 residues. V lost 2 bases and J lost 3, with 13 bases in between. The germline V gene has CDR1 SQVTM and CDR2 ANQGSEA. CDR3 loop: CSVELRSGDTEAFF. CDR3 nucleotide sequence: TGCAGCGTTGAATTAAGGTCCGGGGACACTGAAGCTTTCTTT.

The chain recombines TRBV7-6 with TRBJ2-7; a possible D gene is TRBD2 (6 bases). Per the germline V gene, CDR1 is SGHVS and CDR2 is FNYEAQ. The CDR3 loop spans 14 amino acids. Trimming shortened V by 1 base and J by 5 bases, and 12 bases separated the two germline ends. The CDR3 DNA is TGTGCCAGCAGCTTAGAGACGGGCGGGAACGAGCAGTACTTC. Translating it yields CASSLETGGNEQYF.

The CDR3 is CASQDLNTEAFF. The CDR3 bases are TGTGCCAGCCAGGATCTGAACACTGAAGCTTTCTTT. The V call is TRBV6-5, the J call TRBJ1-1, with D uncertain. Germline values: CDR1 MNHEY, CDR2 SVGAGI. This CDR3 has 12 residues. V was shortened by 8 bases and J by 0 bases, with 7 bases between the two germline ends.

The V and J genes are TRBV7-2 and TRBJ2-1; 9 bases fit TRBD1. This CDR3 contains 14 residues. Germline trimming cut 5 bases from V and 8 bases from J; bases unmatched to any gene: 7. Per germline, CDR1 SGHTA and CDR2 FQGNSA. In DNA form, the CDR3 reads TGTGCCAGCAGCGTGGGACAGGGAATCGATGAGCAGTTCTTC. Its translation is CASSVGQGIDEQFF. Complete variable domain (other parts from reference TRBV7-2 and TRBJ2-1): GAGVSQSPSNKVTEKGKDVELRCDPISGHTALYWYRQSLGQGLEFLIYFQGNSAPDKSGLPSDRFSAERTGGSVSTLTIQRTQQEDSAVYLCASSVGQGIDEQFFGPGTRLTVL.

The DNA for the CDR3 is TGTGCCAGTACGACCGGGACAAAGGGCACCGGGGAGCTGTTTTTT. This gives the protein CASTTGTKGTGELFF. This sequence joins TRBV27 and TRBJ2-2; D perhaps matches TRBD1 (6 bases). The germline V gene has CDR1 MNHEY and CDR2 SMNVEV (reference sequence). V lost 9 bases and J lost 4, with 18 bases in between. CDR3 length: 15 residues.

The chain has TRBV7-3 and TRBJ2-1; 7 nucleotides match TRBD2. Per the germline V gene, CDR1 is SGHTA and CDR2 is FQGTGA. There are 16 residues in the CDR3. The junction had 16 bases not matched to a gene; V was cut back by 5 bases and J by 9 bases. The CDR3 nucleotides are TGTGCCAGCAGCACTACTACACCGGGACTACTTTCTGAGCAGTTCTTC. This encodes CASSTTTPGLLSEQFF.

The J gene is TRBJ1-2, the V gene TRBV2; TRBD1 might be the D (6 bases). This CDR3 spans 14 amino acids. CDR1 SNHLY and CDR2 FYNNEI come from the germline V gene. The germline V and J ends were trimmed by 7 bases and 9 bases, with 21 bases remaining between them. The CDR3 is CASKVDRDIGRYTF. The CDR3 coding sequence is TGTGCCAGCAAGGTTGACCGGGACATAGGGCGCTACACCTTC. Variable domain in full (rest from reference TRBV2 and TRBJ1-2): EPEVTQTPSHQVTQMGQEVILRCVPISNHLYFYWYRQILGQKVEFLVSFYNNEISEKSEIFDDQFSVERPDGSNFTLKIRSTKLEDSAMYFCASKVDRDIGRYTFGSGTRLTVV.

J is TRBJ1-1 and V is TRBV28, with D unclear. Trimming left V 7 bases short and J 1 base short, with 13 bases between. The CDR3 consists of 14 residues. Germline lookup yields CDR1 MDHEN and CDR2 SYDVKM. The CDR3 reads CASNPDTRNTEAFF. CDR3 DNA: TGTGCCAGCAACCCTGACACCAGGAACACTGAAGCTTTCTTT.

This rearrangement joins TRBV4-2 to TRBJ1-2; TRBD1 matches at 8 bases. Per germline, CDR1 LGHNA and CDR2 YNFKEQ. V dropped 0 bases and J dropped 2; count of bases not matched to a gene: 5. The CDR3 extends over 16 amino acids. In DNA form, the CDR3 reads TGTGCCAGCAGCCAAGAAGGGACAGGAGGCAACTATGGCTACACCTTC. This encodes CASSQEGTGGNYGYTF.

V and J are TRBV9 and TRBJ2-3; possible D gene TRBD1, 6 bases. CDR1 is SGDLS, CDR2 YYNGEE, per germline. V was clipped by 3 bases and J by 13 bases, with 18 bases between them. The CDR3 has 13 amino acids. CDR3 nucleotides: TGTGCCAGCAGCGGGGGGCCGAAGACCGGGGAGTATTTT. Encoded protein: CASSGGPKTGEYF.

The J gene is TRBJ2-5, the V gene TRBV7-8; TRBD1 might be the D (5 bases). The germline CDR1 and CDR2 sequences are SGHVS and FQNEAQ. The CDR3 extends over 14 amino acids. Trimming took 0 bases from V and 5 from J, leaving 10 bases between them. DNA of the CDR3: TGTGCCAGCAGCTTAGCGAACAGGCCTGAGACCCAGTACTTC. It translates to CASSLANRPETQYF.

The chain has TRBV19 and TRBJ1-2; unclear D gene. V was pared by 3 bases and J by 6 bases, with 11 bases between. Germline loops: CDR1 LNHDA, CDR2 SQIVND (reference sequence). The CDR3 extends over 13 amino acids. The CDR3 protein is CASSIGQVDGYTF. CDR3 sequence (DNA): TGTGCCAGTAGTATCGGCCAGGTCGATGGCTACACCTTC.

CDR3 amino acids: CASSLGGGPGELFF. The CDR3 DNA reads TGTGCCAGCAGTTTGGGGGGTGGTCCCGGGGAGCTGTTTTTT. The rearrangement uses TRBV28 and TRBJ2-2, with D possibly being TRBD2 (6 bases). Germline CDR1 reads MDHEN; CDR2 reads SYDVKM. V shed 3 bases and J shed 6 bases, with 11 bases lying between them. The CDR3 has 14 amino acids.